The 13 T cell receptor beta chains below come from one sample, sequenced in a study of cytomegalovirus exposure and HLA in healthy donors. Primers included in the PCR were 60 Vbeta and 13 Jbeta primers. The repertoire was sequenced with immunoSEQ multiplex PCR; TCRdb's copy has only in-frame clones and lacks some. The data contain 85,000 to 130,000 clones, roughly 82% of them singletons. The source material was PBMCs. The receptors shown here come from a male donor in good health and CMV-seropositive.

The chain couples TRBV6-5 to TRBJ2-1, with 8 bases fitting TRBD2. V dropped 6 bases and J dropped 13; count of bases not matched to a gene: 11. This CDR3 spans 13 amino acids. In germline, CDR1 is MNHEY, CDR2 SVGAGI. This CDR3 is CASSPHGRVPQFF. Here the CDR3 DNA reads TGTGCCAGCAGCCCCCACGGGAGGGTTCCACAGTTCTTC.

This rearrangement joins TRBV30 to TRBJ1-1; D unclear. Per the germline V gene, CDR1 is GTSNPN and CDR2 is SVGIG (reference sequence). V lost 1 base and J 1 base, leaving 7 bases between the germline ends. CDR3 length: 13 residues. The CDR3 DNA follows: TGTGCCTGGAGTGGGGGAGCGAACACTGAAGCTTTCTTT. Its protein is CAWSGGANTEAFF.

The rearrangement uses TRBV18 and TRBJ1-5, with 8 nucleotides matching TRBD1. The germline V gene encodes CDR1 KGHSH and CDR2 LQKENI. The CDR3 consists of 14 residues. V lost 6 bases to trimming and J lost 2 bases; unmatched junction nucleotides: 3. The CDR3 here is CASSPGQGNQPQHF. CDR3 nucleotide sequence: TGTGCCAGCTCGCCGGGACAGGGCAATCAGCCCCAGCATTTT.

CDR3 sequence (DNA): TGTGCCAGCAGTCTACCGGGACAGGGGGCTGTAAAGACAGATACGCAGTATTTT. It yields the protein CASSLPGQGAVKTDTQYF. The rearrangement links TRBV28 to TRBJ2-3; 12 nucleotides line up with TRBD1. The CDR3 extends over 18 amino acids. From germline, CDR1 is MDHEN and CDR2 SYDVKM. V trimming: 5 bases; J trimming: 3 bases; junction bases outside the gene matches: 12.

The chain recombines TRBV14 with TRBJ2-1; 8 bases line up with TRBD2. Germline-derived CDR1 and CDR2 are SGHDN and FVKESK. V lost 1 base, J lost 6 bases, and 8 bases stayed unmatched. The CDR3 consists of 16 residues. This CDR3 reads CASSQVLGRAINEQFF. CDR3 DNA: TGTGCCAGCAGCCAAGTGCTCGGGAGGGCCATCAATGAGCAGTTCTTC. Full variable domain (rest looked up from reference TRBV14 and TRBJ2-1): EAGVTQFPSHSVIEKGQTVTLRCDPISGHDNLYWYRRVMGKEIKFLLHFVKESKQDESGMPNNRFLAERTGGTYSTLKVQPAELEDSGVYFCASSQVLGRAINEQFFGPGTRLTVL.

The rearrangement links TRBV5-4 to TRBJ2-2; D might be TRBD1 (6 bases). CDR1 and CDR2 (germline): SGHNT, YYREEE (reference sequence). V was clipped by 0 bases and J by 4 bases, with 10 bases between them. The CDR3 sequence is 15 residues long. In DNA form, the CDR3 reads TGTGCCAGCAGCTTGGCGACAGGAGTCACCGGGGAGCTGTTTTTT. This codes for CASSLATGVTGELFF.

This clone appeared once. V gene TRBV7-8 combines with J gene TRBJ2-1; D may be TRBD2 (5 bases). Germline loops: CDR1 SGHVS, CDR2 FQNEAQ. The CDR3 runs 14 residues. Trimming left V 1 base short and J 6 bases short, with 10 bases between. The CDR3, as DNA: TGTGCCAGCAGCTTAGGCTCTAGCACCAATGAGCAGTTCTTC. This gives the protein CASSLGSSTNEQFF.

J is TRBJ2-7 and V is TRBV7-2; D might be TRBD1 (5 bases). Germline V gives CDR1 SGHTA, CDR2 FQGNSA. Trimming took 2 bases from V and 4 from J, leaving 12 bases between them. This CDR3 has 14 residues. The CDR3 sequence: CASSLSRDQYEQYF. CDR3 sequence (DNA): TGTGCCAGCAGCTTATCCAGGGATCAATACGAGCAGTACTTC.

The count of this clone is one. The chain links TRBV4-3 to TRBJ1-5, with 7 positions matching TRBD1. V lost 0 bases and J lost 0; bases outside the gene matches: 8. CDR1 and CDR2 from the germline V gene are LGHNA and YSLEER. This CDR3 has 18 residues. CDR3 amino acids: CASSQDRRQGYSNQPQHF. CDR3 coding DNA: TGCGCCAGCAGCCAAGATCGAAGACAGGGATATAGCAATCAGCCCCAGCATTTT.

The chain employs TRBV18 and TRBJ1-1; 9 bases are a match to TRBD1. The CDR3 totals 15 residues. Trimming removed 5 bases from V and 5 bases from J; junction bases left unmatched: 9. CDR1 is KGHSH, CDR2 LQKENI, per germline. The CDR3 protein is CASSGRQGGGTEAFF. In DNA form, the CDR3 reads TGTGCCAGCTCAGGACGACAGGGGGGAGGAACTGAAGCTTTCTTT.

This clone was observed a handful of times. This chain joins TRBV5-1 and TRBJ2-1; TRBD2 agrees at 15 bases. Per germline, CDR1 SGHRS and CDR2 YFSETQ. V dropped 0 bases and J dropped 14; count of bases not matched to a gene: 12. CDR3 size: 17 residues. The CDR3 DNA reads TGCGCCAGCAGCTTGGTCGTACGGACTAGCGGGGGGGCATCGGAGTTCTTC. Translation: CASSLVVRTSGGASEFF. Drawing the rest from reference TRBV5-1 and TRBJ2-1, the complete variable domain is KAGVTQTPRYLIKTRGQQVTLSCSPISGHRSVSWYQQTPGQGLQFLFEYFSETQRNKGNFPGRFSGRQFSNSRSEMNVSTLELGDSALYLCASSLVVRTSGGASEFFGPGTRLTVL.

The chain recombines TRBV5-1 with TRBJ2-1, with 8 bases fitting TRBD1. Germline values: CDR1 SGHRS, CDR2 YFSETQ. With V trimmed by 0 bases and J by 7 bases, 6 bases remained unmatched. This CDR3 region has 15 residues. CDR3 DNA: TGCGCCAGCAGCTTGGCAGGGGGCAGAGGGAATGAGCAGTTCTTC. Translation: CASSLAGGRGNEQFF.

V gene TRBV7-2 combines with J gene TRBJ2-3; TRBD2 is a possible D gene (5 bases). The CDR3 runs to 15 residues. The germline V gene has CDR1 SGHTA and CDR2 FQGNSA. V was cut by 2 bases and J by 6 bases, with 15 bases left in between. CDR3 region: CASSLMNGVRDTQYF. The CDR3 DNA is TGTGCCAGCAGCTTAATGAACGGGGTTCGGGATACGCAGTATTTT.